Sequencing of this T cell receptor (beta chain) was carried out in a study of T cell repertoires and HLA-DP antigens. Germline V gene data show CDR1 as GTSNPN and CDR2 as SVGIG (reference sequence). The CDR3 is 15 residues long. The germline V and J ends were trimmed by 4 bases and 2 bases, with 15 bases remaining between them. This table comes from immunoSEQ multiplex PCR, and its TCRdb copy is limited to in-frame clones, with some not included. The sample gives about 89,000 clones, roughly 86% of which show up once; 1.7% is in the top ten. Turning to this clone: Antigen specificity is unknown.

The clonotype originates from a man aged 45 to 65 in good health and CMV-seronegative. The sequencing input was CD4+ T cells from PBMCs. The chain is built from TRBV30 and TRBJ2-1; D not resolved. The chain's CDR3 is CAWKWGTATYNEQFF. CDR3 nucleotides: TGTGCCTGGAAGTGGGGAACAGCCACCTACAATGAGCAGTTCTTC.